This TCR beta chain comes out of a study of cytomegalovirus exposure and HLA in healthy donors. Points from the study as a whole: A later analysis revealed that TCR association rates differed between HLA loci, peaking at DRB1 and bottoming out at HLA-C.

With respect to this clone: As yet, its antigen is unknown.

The PCR contained 60 Vbeta and 13 Jbeta primers. TCRdb keeps only in-frame clones here, not all; method: immunoSEQ multiplex PCR. The sample includes 150,000 to 200,000 clones. The TCR originated in a woman aged 55-70 years in good health and CMV-seronegative. Sample: PBMCs.

CDR3 loop: CASSWTSGAYTDTQYF. The CDR3 DNA follows: TGTGCCAGCAGCTGGACTAGCGGGGCCTACACAGATACGCAGTATTTT. This chain uses TRBV7-3 with TRBJ2-3, with 12 positions matching TRBD2. CDR1 is SGHTA, CDR2 FQGTGA, per germline. This CDR3 spans 16 amino acids. Trimming at V came to 4 bases and at J to 2 bases, leaving 4 bases not matched to a gene.